This TCR beta chain was obtained from a study of CD4 T cells in relation to SARS-CoV-2 and coronaviruses. Overall study context: After about nine days of antigen culture, PBMC TCR beta CDR3s were sequenced.

CD4+ T cells from unexposed donors were obtained before the COVID-19 pandemic (2011-2018). Isolation of CD4+ T cells took place after about 9 days in culture. Comment on this clone: Its target is not known.

Data came from immunoSEQ multiplex PCR; TCRdb stores just in-frame clones and leaves some out. The sample has some 27,000 clones; 74% are singletons. Germline V lookup: CDR1 LGHNA, CDR2 YNFKEQ. This CDR3 is 13 amino acids long. The V and J ends lost 5 bases and 2 bases respectively, with 8 bases between them. The sample was CD4+ T cells from PBMCs, cultured in vitro. This TCR was recovered from a human donor in good health. The chain uses TRBV4-2 and TRBJ2-3, with a possible D match to TRBD2 (5 bases). In DNA form, the CDR3 reads TGTGCCAGCAGCACCCGGGACACAGATACGCAGTATTTT. This encodes CASSTRDTDTQYF.